This section outlines one T cell receptor (beta chain) sequence together with its context. Its antigen is unidentified. This record comes from a study of shared clonotypes between healthy human individuals. The CDR3 length is 15 residues. Germline assignment: CDR1 MNHEY and CDR2 SVGAGI. The V end lost 0 bases, the J end lost 10 bases, and 18 bases lay between the germline ends. Whole-study results and caveats: It was anticipated that sequencing depth would influence how many clonotypes donors shared.

TCRdb's copy holds only in-frame clones and misses some; the assay was immunoSEQ multiplex PCR. Of roughly 2,300,000 clones in the sample, roughly 90% were seen once. The sequence was collected from a young man in good health. Some clones in this sample may be carry-over from other donors' samples. The material sequenced was naive CD4+ T cells from PBMCs. The subset was: CD45RA+ positively selected. The chain links TRBV6-5 to TRBJ1-1, with D possibly being TRBD1 (5 bases). The CDR3 coding sequence is TGTGCCAGCAGTTACTCTGGGACGGTTGATAAAGTAGCTTTCTTT. It translates to CASSYSGTVDKVAFF.